Each of the 27 T cell receptor beta chains below was sequenced from the same sample in a study of T cells after somatic rescue of genetic block. Only in-frame clones appear in the TCRdb table, and some are missing; sequencing was by immunoSEQ multiplex PCR. The data contain 95,000 to 120,000 clones, about nine tenths of them singletons. The specimen sequenced was peripheral blood mononuclear cells (PBMCs). These receptors came from a woman aged 18 to 35.

The gene calls are TRBV27 and TRBJ2-5, with TRBD1 matching 7 bases. The CDR3 extends over 14 amino acids. Germline CDR1 is MNHEY and CDR2 is SMNVEV (reference sequence). Trimming took 2 bases from V and 5 from J; bases not matched to a gene: 5. CDR3 nucleotide sequence: TGTGCCAGCAGTTTACAGTCCAGGGGGGAGACCCAGTACTTC. Translation gives CASSLQSRGETQYF.

The chain carries TRBV6-4 and TRBJ2-3; TRBD2 aligns across 9 bases. Germline V gives CDR1 MRHNA, CDR2 SNTAGT. The CDR3 runs to 17 residues. V shed 2 bases, J shed 2 bases, and the junction held 8 bases outside the gene matches. This CDR3 reads CASSDDPAGGITDTQYF. The CDR3 DNA sequence: TGTGCCAGCAGTGACGATCCAGCGGGGGGAATCACAGATACGCAGTATTTT.

This clone appeared a single time. The chain is built from TRBV7-9 and TRBJ1-2, with D unresolved. Germline CDR1 is SEHNR and CDR2 is FQNEAQ (reference sequence). Trimming cost V 3 bases and J 6 bases, with 8 bases left between them. The CDR3 runs 12 residues. This CDR3 reads CASSLRPDGYTF. The DNA for the CDR3 is TGTGCCAGCAGCTTGAGGCCGGATGGCTACACCTTC. Using reference TRBV7-9 and TRBJ1-2 for the parts outside the CDR3, the full variable domain is DTGVSQNPRHKITKRGQNVTFRCDPISEHNRLYWYRQTLGQGPEFLTYFQNEAQLEKSRLLSDRFSAERPKGSFSTLEIQRTEQGDSAMYLCASSLRPDGYTFGSGTRLTVV.

The chain joins TRBV7-6 to TRBJ2-7, with 7 bases that match TRBD2. Germline V gene lookup returns CDR1 SGHVS and CDR2 FNYEAQ. Germline trimming cut 0 bases from V and 6 bases from J; bases unmatched to any gene: 11. The CDR3 extends over 16 amino acids. The CDR3 region is CASSLAWGLPNPEQYF. The CDR3 DNA follows: TGTGCCAGCAGCTTAGCTTGGGGACTACCAAATCCCGAGCAGTACTTC.

The rearrangement uses TRBV11-3 and TRBJ2-2; TRBD1 aligns across 9 bases. The CDR3 is 17 residues long. J gave up 1 base and V 4 bases, and 7 bases lay outside the gene matches. Germline CDR1 SGHNT, CDR2 YENEEA. CDR3 sequence reads: CASSSSPGQGNTGELFF. The CDR3, as DNA: TGTGCCAGCAGCTCATCCCCGGGACAGGGGAACACCGGGGAGCTGTTTTTT. Together with reference TRBV11-3 and TRBJ2-2, the CDR3 gives the full variable domain: EAGVVQSPRYKIIEKKQPVAFWCNPISGHNTLYWYLQNLGQGPELLIRYENEEAVDDSQLPKDRFSAERLKGVDSTLKIQPAELGDSAVYLCASSSSPGQGNTGELFFGEGSRLTVL.

This rearrangement joins TRBV7-6 to TRBJ2-1; D assignment may be TRBD1 or TRBD2 (6 bases each). Trimming pared 5 bases from V and 8 bases from J, leaving 13 bases between. This CDR3 spans 13 amino acids. Germline V gene data show CDR1 as SGHVS and CDR2 as FNYEAQ. The CDR3 bases are TGTGCCAGCAGCCTACAAGGGGGGTATGAGCAGTTCTTC. This encodes CASSLQGGYEQFF.

V gene TRBV10-3 combines with J gene TRBJ2-7, with TRBD2 as a possible D gene (6 bases). V lost 8 bases, J lost 7 bases, and 15 bases lay in between. Germline CDR1 reads ENHRY; CDR2 reads SYGVKD. The CDR3 is 12 residues long. In nucleotides, the CDR3 is TGTGCCATCTCGACCGGTGCGGGGGAGCAGTACTTC. Amino acid sequence: CAISTGAGEQYF.

The chain carries TRBV29-1 and TRBJ1-2, with D possibly TRBD1 on 5 matching bases. The CDR3 covers 13 residues. Trimming pared 0 bases from V and 7 bases from J, leaving 12 bases between. In germline, CDR1 is SQVTM, CDR2 ANQGSEA. The CDR3 DNA follows: TGCAGCGTTGAAGAGGGCAGGGCGGGTGGCTACACCTTC. It yields the protein CSVEEGRAGGYTF. Drawing the rest from reference TRBV29-1 and TRBJ1-2, the complete variable domain is SAVISQKPSRDICQRGTSLTIQCQVDSQVTMMFWYRQQPGQSLTLIATANQGSEATYESGFVIDKFPISRPNLTFSTLTVSNMSPEDSSIYLCSVEEGRAGGYTFGSGTRLTVV.

V gene TRBV5-5 combines with J gene TRBJ1-2, with D uncertain. Germline CDR1 SGHKS, CDR2 YYEKEE (reference sequence). The CDR3 spans 16 residues. The V gene lost 7 bases and the J gene lost 0 bases, with 19 bases spanning the gap. In DNA, the CDR3 is TGTGCCAGCCATCCACACCCGAGGGCCGCTAACTATGGCTACACCTTC. This translates into CASHPHPRAANYGYTF. Supplemented by reference TRBV5-5 and TRBJ1-2, the full variable domain reads DAGVTQSPTHLIKTRGQQVTLRCSPISGHKSVSWYQQVLGQGPQFIFQYYEKEERGRGNFPDRFSARQFPNYSSELNVNALLLGDSALYLCASHPHPRAANYGYTFGSGTRLTVV.

In its sample, this clone was seen a few times. The chain couples TRBV7-2 to TRBJ1-4, with no clear D. The CDR3 loop spans 13 amino acids. The germline V and J ends were trimmed by 4 bases and 5 bases, with 8 bases remaining between them. Germline CDR1 SGHTA, CDR2 FQGNSA. CDR3 region: CASSSISNEKLFF. The CDR3 DNA is TGTGCCAGCAGCTCAATTTCCAATGAAAAACTGTTTTTT.

This chain joins TRBV10-3 and TRBJ2-1; 9 bases agree with TRBD2. V lost 10 bases to trimming and J lost 6 bases; unmatched junction nucleotides: 7. The CDR3 runs 13 residues. CDR1 is ENHRY, CDR2 SYGVKD, per germline. The CDR3 coding sequence is TGTGCCAGCGGGACTAGCAGGGTCAATGAGCAGTTCTTC. It specifies CASGTSRVNEQFF.

This sequence joins TRBV4-3 and TRBJ2-2; 9 bases line up with TRBD2. The CDR3 runs 17 residues. CDR1 LGHNA and CDR2 YSLEER come from the germline V gene. V lost 1 base and J lost 2; bases outside the gene matches: 5. The CDR3 coding sequence is TGCGCCAGCAGCCAAGTGAGCGGGGGGTTTAACACCGGGGAGCTGTTTTTT. This gives the protein CASSQVSGGFNTGELFF.

The chain links TRBV9 to TRBJ2-3; 13 bases line up with TRBD2. Trimming at V came to 0 bases and at J to 3 bases, leaving 10 bases not matched to a gene. Germline CDR1 is SGDLS and CDR2 is YYNGEE. The CDR3 runs to 19 residues. The CDR3: CASSVDLLAGGLGTDTQYF. The CDR3 DNA reads TGTGCCAGCAGCGTAGACTTACTAGCGGGGGGGCTGGGGACAGATACGCAGTATTTT.

This chain connects TRBV28 to TRBJ2-3, with D possibly TRBD1 on 5 matching bases. This CDR3 has 12 residues. V dropped 3 bases and J dropped 9 bases, with 10 bases sitting between them. CDR1 is MDHEN, CDR2 SYDVKM, per germline. CDR3 sequence: CASSFLGVTQYF. DNA for the CDR3: TGTGCCAGCAGTTTCCTAGGGGTGACGCAGTATTTT.

This chain connects TRBV28 to TRBJ1-1, with D possibly being TRBD1 (6 bases). The CDR3 sequence is 16 residues long. Germline V gene sequence: CDR1 MDHEN, CDR2 SYDVKM. V lost 5 bases to trimming and J lost 0 bases, with 16 bases between them. The chain's CDR3 is CASSQLVGQLNTEAFF. In DNA form, the CDR3 reads TGTGCCAGCAGTCAGTTAGTTGGACAGCTGAACACTGAAGCTTTCTTT.

The gene calls are TRBV7-8 and TRBJ1-2; D is undetermined. This CDR3 contains 16 residues. The germline CDR1 and CDR2 sequences are SGHVS and FQNEAQ. The germline V and J ends were trimmed by 1 base and 3 bases, with 15 bases remaining between them. The CDR3 nucleotides read TGTGCCAGCAGCTTAGAAAGGGCCCGAGGGTACTATGGCTACACCTTC. Translated, it gives CASSLERARGYYGYTF.

The V and J genes are TRBV28 and TRBJ2-7; D perhaps matches TRBD1 (6 bases). Germline-derived CDR1 and CDR2 are MDHEN and SYDVKM. The CDR3 spans 12 residues. The CDR3 bases are TGTGTCTCCCGGGACACAACCTACGAGCAGTACTTC. Protein product: CVSRDTTYEQYF.

The chain uses TRBV19 and TRBJ1-5; D gene unclear. The germline V and J ends were trimmed by 9 bases and 5 bases, with 23 bases remaining between them. Germline lookup yields CDR1 LNHDA and CDR2 SQIVND (reference sequence). CDR3 length: 16 amino acids. This CDR3 reads CARLRDLVGRDQPQHF. The CDR3 DNA is TGTGCCAGGCTGCGTGACCTCGTCGGGAGGGATCAGCCCCAGCATTTT.

This chain connects TRBV2 to TRBJ1-5, with unresolved D. The CDR3 consists of 13 residues. Germline V gene sequence: CDR1 SNHLY, CDR2 FYNNEI. V lost 5 bases to trimming and J lost 9 bases, with 14 bases between them. The CDR3 reads CASSKGDGSPQHF. The CDR3 region has the DNA TGTGCCAGCAGTAAAGGAGACGGGTCGCCCCAGCATTTT.

This clone showed up just once. The genes are TRBV18 and TRBJ1-1; 10 bases agree with TRBD1. Germline V lookup: CDR1 KGHSH, CDR2 LQKENI. V trimming: 5 bases; J trimming: 3 bases; junction bases outside the gene matches: 3. The CDR3 runs 14 residues. The CDR3 sequence: CASSEGQGYTEAFF. CDR3 DNA sequence: TGTGCCAGCTCAGAGGGACAGGGGTACACTGAAGCTTTCTTT.

The J gene is TRBJ2-1, the V gene TRBV9, with D perhaps TRBD1 (6 bases). CDR1 is SGDLS, CDR2 YYNGEE, per germline. The CDR3 runs 13 residues. Trimming cost V 0 bases and J 10 bases, with 11 bases left between them. The CDR3 bases are TGTGCCAGCAGCGTAGTGGGGGCTGGAGAGCAGTTCTTC. It specifies CASSVVGAGEQFF.

This chain connects TRBV7-3 to TRBJ2-1; TRBD1 might be the D (6 bases). The V end lost 2 bases, the J end lost 2 bases, and 13 bases lay between the germline ends. CDR1 and CDR2 (germline): SGHTA, FQGTGA. This CDR3 has 16 amino acids. The CDR3 is CASSLYAGTTYNEQFF. CDR3 in DNA: TGTGCCAGCAGCTTATATGCAGGGACAACCTACAATGAGCAGTTCTTC.

This clone was recorded once. This chain links TRBV7-2 with TRBJ2-7; maybe TRBD2 (5 bases). V gave up 5 bases and J gave up 4 bases, with 12 bases separating them. The CDR3 spans 13 residues. Germline-derived CDR1 and CDR2 are SGHTA and FQGNSA. CDR3 sequence: CASSRDIQYEQYF. The DNA of the CDR3 is TGTGCCAGCAGCCGGGATATACAGTACGAGCAGTACTTC.

The CDR3 loop is CASSPGQTDTWRGYTF. The CDR3 DNA follows: TGTGCCAGTAGCCCGGGACAGACCGATACATGGAGGGGCTACACCTTC. V usage is TRBV19 and J usage is TRBJ1-2; TRBD1 matches 7 bases. The CDR3 is 16 residues long. Germline V gene data show CDR1 as LNHDA and CDR2 as SQIVND (reference sequence). J was trimmed by 8 bases and V by 6 bases; bases with no gene match: 18.

The chain carries TRBV5-8 and TRBJ1-5; D remains ambiguous. From germline, CDR1 is SGHTS and CDR2 YDEGEE. The CDR3 runs to 15 residues. The V end lost 2 bases, the J end lost 0 bases, and 9 bases lay between the germline ends. The CDR3 reads CASSFAGTSNQPQHF. The DNA of the CDR3 is TGTGCCAGCAGCTTTGCGGGAACTAGCAATCAGCCCCAGCATTTT.

The chain carries TRBV11-2 and TRBJ1-1; weak D call: TRBD1 (5 bases). The CDR3 is made up of 14 amino acids. V was shortened by 0 bases and J by 6 bases, with 11 bases between the two germline ends. Per germline, CDR1 SGHAT and CDR2 FQNNGV. DNA for the CDR3: TGTGCCAGCAGCTTAGACCCCGCGGGGCCTGAAGCTTTCTTT. Protein: CASSLDPAGPEAFF.

The CDR3 is CASSPDGANYGYTF. The CDR3 bases are TGTGCCAGCAGCCCGGACGGAGCTAACTATGGCTACACCTTC. The rearrangement links TRBV7-3 to TRBJ1-2; D unclear. The germline V gene encodes CDR1 SGHTA and CDR2 FQGTGA. This CDR3 region has 14 residues. V dropped 5 bases and J dropped 0 bases, with 10 bases sitting between them.